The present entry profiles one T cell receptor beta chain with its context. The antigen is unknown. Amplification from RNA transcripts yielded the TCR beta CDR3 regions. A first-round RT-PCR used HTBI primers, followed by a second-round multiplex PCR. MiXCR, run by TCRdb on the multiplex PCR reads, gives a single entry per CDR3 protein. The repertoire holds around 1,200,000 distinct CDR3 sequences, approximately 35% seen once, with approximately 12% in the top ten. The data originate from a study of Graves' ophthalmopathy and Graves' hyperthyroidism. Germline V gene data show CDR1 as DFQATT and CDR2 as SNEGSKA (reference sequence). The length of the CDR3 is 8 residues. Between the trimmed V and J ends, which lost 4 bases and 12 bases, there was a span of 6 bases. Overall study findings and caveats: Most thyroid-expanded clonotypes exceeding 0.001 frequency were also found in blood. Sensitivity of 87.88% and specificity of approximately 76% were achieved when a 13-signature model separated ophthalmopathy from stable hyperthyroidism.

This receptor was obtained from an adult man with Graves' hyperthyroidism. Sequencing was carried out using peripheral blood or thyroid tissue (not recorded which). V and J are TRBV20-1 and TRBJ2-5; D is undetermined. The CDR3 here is CSANREYF. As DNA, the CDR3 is TGCAGTGCTAACCGGGAGTACTTC.